The 19 T cell receptor beta chains below were found in one sample sequenced in a study of regulatory T cells in long-lasting Graves disease (dated by TCRdb to 2020 to 2022). The protocol used for the library was multiplex PCR. Sequencing was carried out with an Illumina HiSeq 4000. CDR3 regions were amplified by Arm-PCR with iRepertoire HTBI primers to construct TCR beta libraries. The public reads were reprocessed in TCRdb via fastp at Q25 and MiXCR, keeping in-frame beta chains. Each entry is one CDR3 protein sequence, shown with its most common DNA and genes. In all, the sample holds hundreds of thousands of distinct CDR3 sequences, and less than 25% of those were seen once. The biggest ten clones account for 7.8% of the sample. The intended sense of this specimen's time point label: persistent/refractory GD, antithyroid drugs over 5 years with positive TRAb. RNA was extracted from PBMCs in TRIzol for both TCR sequencing and RNA sequencing.

The specimen was peripheral blood mononuclear cells (PBMCs), collected when the disease was refractory, from a patient treated with antithyroid drugs. The receptors derive from a female donor with Graves disease.

This clonotype was counted many times. The CDR3 loop reads CASTRISPGGTSGAENQPQHF. CDR3 DNA: TGTGCCAGCACTCGCATATCCCCGGGTGGTACGTCAGGGGCAGAAAATCAGCCCCAGCATTTT. The V gene is TRBV2, the J gene TRBJ1-5; D possibly corresponds to TRBD1 (6 bases). From germline, CDR1 is SNHLY and CDR2 FYNNEI. Trimming took off 7 bases at V and 4 bases at J, with 35 bases between the two ends. The CDR3 sequence is 21 residues long.

A word on this clonotype: One base away lies a much larger clone, so this may be a sequencing read error. This chain links TRBV28 with TRBJ2-5; D may correspond to TRBD1 or TRBD2 (5 bases each). The tail of the sequence fits TRBJ2-1 better, so the J call may be wrong. CDR1 MDHEN and CDR2 SYDVKM come from the germline V gene. The CDR3 runs to 15 residues. CDR3 residues: CASRTRGASSYEQFF. The CDR3 DNA is TGTGCCAGTCGAACAAGAGGGGCCTCATCCTACGAGCAGTTCTTC.

This clonotype was seen repeatedly, ten times or more. The rearrangement joins TRBV2 to TRBJ1-1; D not certain. V lost 5 bases to trimming and J lost 2 bases, with 9 bases between them. CDR1 is SNHLY, CDR2 FYNNEI, per germline. The CDR3 extends over 13 amino acids. The CDR3 is CASSFADNTEAFF. In DNA form, the CDR3 reads TGTGCCAGCAGTTTCGCCGATAACACTGAAGCTTTCTTT.

This clonotype was counted at least ten times. The rearrangement joins TRBV7-2 to TRBJ2-5; TRBD1 matches at 9 bases. Trimming cost V 5 bases and J 4 bases; bases outside gene matches: 11. Germline CDR1 and CDR2: SGHTA and FQGNSA. This CDR3 region has 16 residues. CDR3 region: CASSAETGGPVETQYF. CDR3 nucleotides: TGTGCCAGCAGCGCTGAGACAGGGGGACCCGTAGAGACCCAGTACTTC.

As to this clonotype: This sequence may be a read error, since a much larger clone differs from it by one base. The chain joins TRBV12-3 or TRBV12-4 to TRBJ1-2, with D tentatively TRBD1 (5 bases). The CDR3 contains 14 residues. In nucleotides, the CDR3 is TGTGCCTGCAGTACCCCCCGGGGGATCTATGGCTACACCTTC. Translation: CACSTPRGIYGYTF.

This clonotype was picked up many times. The chain is built from TRBV7-2 and TRBJ2-7, with a possible D match to TRBD2 (9 bases). This CDR3 spans 19 amino acids. Germline V gene data show CDR1 as SGHTA and CDR2 as FQGNSA. V was trimmed by 3 bases and J by 4 bases, leaving 28 bases between them. CDR3 amino acids: CASSFSRGLAGRGPYEQYF. The CDR3 DNA follows: TGTGCCAGCAGCTTCTCCAGGGGGCTAGCGGGAAGGGGACCGTACGAGCAGTACTTC.

This clonotype was seen a few times. This chain connects TRBV5-1 to TRBJ2-4, with D possibly being TRBD2 (5 bases). Trimming pared 2 bases from V and 8 bases from J, leaving 14 bases between. Germline loops: CDR1 SGHRS, CDR2 YFSETQ. This CDR3 comprises 14 residues. For the CDR3, the DNA is TGCGCCAGCAGCTTCGGGCTAGCTCAGGACATTCAGTACTTC. Residues: CASSFGLAQDIQYF.

This clonotype was counted many times. In DNA, the CDR3 is TGTGCCAGCAATCCAGGAGATTATAGCAATCAGCCCCAGCATTTT. Translation: CASNPGDYSNQPQHF. This chain connects TRBV28 to TRBJ1-5; D ambiguous. Germline V gene lookup returns CDR1 MDHEN and CDR2 SYDVKM. With 7 bases removed from V and 0 bases from J, the gap between germline ends came to 13 bases. This CDR3 comprises 15 residues.

This clonotype was found a few times. The chain recombines TRBV5-1 with TRBJ1-4; 8 bases map to TRBD1. V shed 4 bases, J shed 7 bases, and the junction held 9 bases outside the gene matches. Germline V gene lookup returns CDR1 SGHRS and CDR2 YFSETQ. The length of the CDR3 is 15 residues. DNA of the CDR3: TGCGCCAGCAGCCCCTGGACAGGGAGTGGTGAAAAACTGTTTTTT. Amino acids: CASSPWTGSGEKLFF.

The sample holds many counts of this clonotype. The chain couples TRBV28 to TRBJ2-7; TRBD1 matches at 8 bases. Trimming took 4 bases from V and 4 from J; bases not matched to a gene: 12. This CDR3 spans 16 amino acids. Germline loops: CDR1 MDHEN, CDR2 SYDVKM. This chain's CDR3 is CASSSSPDRVSYEQYF. The CDR3 DNA reads as TGTGCCAGCAGTTCCTCCCCGGACAGGGTTTCGTACGAGCAGTACTTC.

This clonotype was counted ten times or more. The chain uses TRBV6-2 or TRBV6-3 and TRBJ2-2; 8 nucleotides match TRBD2. The CDR3 is 15 residues long. Germline CDR1 and CDR2: MNHEY and SVGEGT. The V gene end was trimmed by 5 bases and the J gene end by 7 bases; junction bases not matched to a gene: 9. The CDR3: CASSEWTGGNGELFF. The CDR3 nucleotides read TGTGCCAGCAGTGAGTGGACGGGAGGGAACGGGGAGCTGTTTTTT.

This clonotype was seen repeatedly, ten times or more. The chain links TRBV28 to TRBJ2-5; D not resolved. In germline, CDR1 is MDHEN, CDR2 SYDVKM. This CDR3 region has 12 residues. V was trimmed by 5 bases and J by 1 base, leaving 5 bases between them. CDR3 in DNA: TGTGCCAGCAGTGGAACCCAAGAGACCCAGTACTTC. Protein sequence: CASSGTQETQYF.

J is TRBJ1-2 and V is TRBV11-2, with TRBD1 as a possible D gene (5 bases). The V end was cut by 8 bases, the J end by 1 base, with 20 bases between. The CDR3 has 16 residues. Germline-derived CDR1 and CDR2 are SGHAT and FQNNGV. The chain's CDR3 is CASAPPPGRYNYGYTF. The CDR3 DNA reads as TGTGCCAGCGCTCCCCCTCCGGGACGGTATAACTATGGCTACACCTTC.

The DNA for the CDR3 is TGTGCCAGCAGCTCTACAGGGAAGGGGAGAGAGCAGTACTTC. Translating it yields CASSSTGKGREQYF. The chain has TRBV13 and TRBJ2-7, with a weak D call TRBD1 (6 bases). V was clipped by 4 bases and J by 7 bases, with 17 bases between them. CDR3 length equals 14 residues. Germline values: CDR1 PRHDT, CDR2 FYEKMQ (reference sequence).

The chain couples TRBV7-9 to TRBJ1-3; D call uncertain. The CDR3 is made up of 15 amino acids. Germline V gives CDR1 SEHNR, CDR2 FQNEAQ (reference sequence). Trimming removed 0 bases at V and 2 bases at J, with 8 bases between. In nucleotides, the CDR3 is TGTGCCAGCAGCTTAGCGAGCCCGACTGGAAACACCATATATTTT. This codes for CASSLASPTGNTIYF.

In this sample, this clonotype turned up a few times. J is TRBJ1-6 and V is TRBV3-1; D possibly corresponds to TRBD1 (5 bases). V was clipped by 5 bases and J by 7 bases, with 18 bases between them. The CDR3 length is 16 residues. Per the germline V gene, CDR1 is LGHDT and CDR2 is YNNKEL (reference sequence). The CDR3 loop reads CASSAPPGRLNSPLHF. The CDR3 DNA sequence: TGTGCCAGCAGCGCCCCACCGGGACGCCTCAATTCACCCCTCCACTTT.

The rearrangement joins TRBV30 to TRBJ1-2, with D unresolved. V was clipped by 4 bases and J by 8 bases, with 17 bases between them. Germline CDR1 and CDR2: GTSNPN and SVGIG (reference sequence). The CDR3 covers 13 residues. As DNA, the CDR3 is TGTGCCTGGACCCGAGTCAGTGGAGGAGGCTACACCTTC. Protein product: CAWTRVSGGGYTF.

This clonotype was picked up many times. The rearrangement joins TRBV7-2 to TRBJ2-7; D is unclear. There are 15 residues in the CDR3. Germline V CDR1 and CDR2: SGHTA, FQGNSA. V gave up 2 bases and J gave up 2 bases, with 13 bases separating them. The CDR3 sequence is CASSLLGPTAYEQYF. For the CDR3, the DNA is TGTGCCAGCAGCTTACTTGGACCTACGGCCTACGAGCAGTACTTC.

This clonotype was counted ten times or more. The chain combines TRBV28 with TRBJ2-7, with D unclear. The CDR3 is 16 residues long. V was shortened by 6 bases and J by 0 bases, with 18 bases between the two germline ends. Germline loops: CDR1 MDHEN, CDR2 SYDVKM. CDR3 sequence: CASRPPAGVSSYEQYF. The CDR3 nucleotides are TGTGCCAGCAGACCCCCAGCAGGCGTAAGCTCCTACGAGCAGTACTTC.